This entry describes one T cell receptor beta chain. What it binds is unknown. Clinical symptoms, serum thyroxine, TRAb, thyroid ultrasound and orbital computed tomography established diagnosis. Germline V CDR1 and CDR2: KGHDR, SFDVKD. V gave up 3 bases and J gave up 7 bases, with 18 bases separating them. The CDR3 has 16 residues. This record belongs to a study of T cells in Graves' hyperthyroidism and ophthalmopathy. Study-wide results and caveats: In the analysis, a 13 V-J model separated ophthalmopathy from stable hyperthyroidism. Blood also contained most expanded thyroid clonotypes above 0.001.

The investigators amplified TCR beta CDR3 regions from RNA transcripts. HTBI primers were employed in a first-round RT-PCR of the TCR CDR3. TCRdb reprocessed the multiplex PCR reads with MiXCR, giving one entry per CDR3 protein. The data show a few hundred thousand distinct CDR3 sequences, roughly 20% seen once. The sequencing input was blood. The sequence derives from a man aged 18 to 29 with Graves' ophthalmopathy. The chain links TRBV24-1 to TRBJ1-5, with a possible D match to TRBD1 (6 bases). The CDR3 loop is CATSDATRGVGQPQHF. CDR3 sequence (DNA): TGTGCCACCAGTGATGCCACCAGGGGCGTCGGGCAGCCCCAGCATTTT.